This T cell receptor beta chain was captured in a study of cytomegalovirus exposure and HLA in healthy donors. Study-level findings and limits: Cytomegalovirus-associated status was assigned to some 180 TCR beta chains. According to an earlier analysis, most TCR beta V segments yielded productive rearrangements about 87% or about 30% of the time. The study reported that TCR beta sequences accurately predicted HLA-A and HLA-B alleles in most subjects. A few CMV-associated chains were confirmed in vitro to be specific for CMV antigens.

As concerns this clone: Its antigen is unidentified. The germline gene is not matched at one end of the junction; a read error may be the cause.

Germline V gene lookup returns CDR1 DFQATT and CDR2 SNEGSKA (reference sequence). The CDR3 runs 11 residues. Primers: 60 Vbeta forward and 13 Jbeta reverse. This table comes from immunoSEQ multiplex PCR, and its TCRdb copy is limited to in-frame clones, with some not included. The sample contains some 91,000 clones, 64% of which appear only once. Sample: PBMCs. This receptor was obtained from a human donor in good health. The chain joins TRBV20-1 to TRBJ2-2, with D tentatively TRBD2 (7 bases). The CDR3 spells CSARGGRELLF. The CDR3 nucleotides are TGCAGTGCTAGAGGGGGGCGGGAGCTGCTTTTT.